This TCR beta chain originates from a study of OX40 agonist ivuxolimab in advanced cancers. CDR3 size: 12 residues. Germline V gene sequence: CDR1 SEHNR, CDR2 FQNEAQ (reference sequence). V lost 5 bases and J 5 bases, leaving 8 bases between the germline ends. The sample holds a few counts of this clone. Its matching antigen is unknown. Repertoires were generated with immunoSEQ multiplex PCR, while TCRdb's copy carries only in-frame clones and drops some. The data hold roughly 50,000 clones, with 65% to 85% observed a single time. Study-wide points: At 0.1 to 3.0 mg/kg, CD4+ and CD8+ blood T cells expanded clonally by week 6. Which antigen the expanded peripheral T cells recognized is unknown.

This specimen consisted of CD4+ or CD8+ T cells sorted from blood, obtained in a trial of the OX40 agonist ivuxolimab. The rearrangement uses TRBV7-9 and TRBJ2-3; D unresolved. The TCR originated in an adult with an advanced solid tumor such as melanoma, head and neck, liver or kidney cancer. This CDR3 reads CASSLVGDTQYF. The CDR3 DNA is TGTGCCAGCAGCCTTGTGGGAGATACGCAGTATTTT.